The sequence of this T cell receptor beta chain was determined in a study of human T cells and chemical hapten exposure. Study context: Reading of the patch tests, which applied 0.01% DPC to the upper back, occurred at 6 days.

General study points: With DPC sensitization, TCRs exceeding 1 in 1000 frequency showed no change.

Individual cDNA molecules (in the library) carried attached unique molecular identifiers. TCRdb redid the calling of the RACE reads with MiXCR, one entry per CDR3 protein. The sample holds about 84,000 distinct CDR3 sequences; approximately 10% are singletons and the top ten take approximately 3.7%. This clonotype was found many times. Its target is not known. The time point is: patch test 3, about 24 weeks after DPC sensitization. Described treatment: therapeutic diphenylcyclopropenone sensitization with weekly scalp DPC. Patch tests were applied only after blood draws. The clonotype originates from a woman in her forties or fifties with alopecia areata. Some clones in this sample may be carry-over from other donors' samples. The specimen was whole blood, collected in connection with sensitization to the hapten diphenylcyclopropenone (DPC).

The CDR3 sequence: CAIKRQGVYSEQYF. The DNA of the CDR3 is TGTGCCATCAAACGACAGGGGGTCTATTCCGAGCAGTACTTC. The chain carries TRBV10-3 and TRBJ2-7, with 9 nucleotides matching TRBD1. This CDR3 spans 14 amino acids. Unmatched junction bases numbered 10, after V lost 7 bases and J lost 6 bases. Germline V gene lookup returns CDR1 ENHRY and CDR2 SYGVKD.